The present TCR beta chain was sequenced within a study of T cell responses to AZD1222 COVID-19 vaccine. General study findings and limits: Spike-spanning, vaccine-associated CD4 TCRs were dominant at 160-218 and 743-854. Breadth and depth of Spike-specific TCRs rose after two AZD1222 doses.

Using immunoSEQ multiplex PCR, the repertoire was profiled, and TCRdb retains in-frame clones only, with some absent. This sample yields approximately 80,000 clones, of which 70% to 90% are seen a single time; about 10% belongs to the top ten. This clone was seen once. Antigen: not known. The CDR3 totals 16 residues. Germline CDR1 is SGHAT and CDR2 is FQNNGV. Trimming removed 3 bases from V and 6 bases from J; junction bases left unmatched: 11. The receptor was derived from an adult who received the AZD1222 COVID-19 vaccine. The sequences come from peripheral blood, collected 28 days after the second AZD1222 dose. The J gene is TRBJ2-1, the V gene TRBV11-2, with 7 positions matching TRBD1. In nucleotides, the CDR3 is TGTGCCAGCAGCTTTGATCTGACAGGGCCGGGCAATGAGCAGTTCTTC. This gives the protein CASSFDLTGPGNEQFF.